This T cell receptor beta chain is from a study of high-grade serous ovarian cancer treatment subgroups. The V gene's germline CDR1 is MNHEY and CDR2 SMNVEV (reference sequence). Trimming removed 2 bases at V and 3 bases at J, with 7 bases between. CDR3 size: 13 residues. Generated by immunoSEQ multiplex PCR, the TCRdb table keeps only in-frame clones and is missing some. The profile shows almost 4,500 clones, around 70% of them singletons. A word on this clone: Antigen specificity is unknown.

The study, taken as a whole, reports: TCR clonal relatedness correlated positively with neoantigen level.

The tumor samples were collected prior to definitive surgery or chemotherapy. This chain uses TRBV27 with TRBJ1-1; no clear D gene. The clonotype comes from a human donor with high-grade serous ovarian cancer. The sequenced material came from tumor tissue. Here the CDR3 reads CASSLAHYTEAFF. The CDR3 DNA reads as TGTGCCAGCAGTTTAGCTCATTACACTGAAGCTTTCTTT.